The 22 T cell receptor beta chains presented below share a single source sample, sequenced in a study of long-term antiretroviral therapy in people with HIV. Researchers report immunoSEQ v3.0 was run at survey level. Libraries were prepared by immunoSEQ multiplex PCR; TCRdb keeps only in-frame clonotypes and omits some of them. The table lists 1,500 to 2,000 clones, 85% to 90% of them singletons. The source material was unsorted PBMCs, sampled 0.7 years after starting antiretroviral therapy. These receptors all come from a woman aged 45-65 years with HIV.

The CDR3 sequence is CASSPRTGRVNTEAFF. The CDR3 region has the DNA TGTGCCAGCAGCCCCCGGACAGGGAGAGTGAACACTGAAGCTTTCTTT. The chain carries TRBV5-4 and TRBJ1-1; TRBD1 matches 8 bases. The germline CDR1 and CDR2 sequences are SGHNT and YYREEE (reference sequence). V lost 4 bases, J lost 0 bases, and 8 bases stayed unmatched. The CDR3 runs to 16 residues.

The chain links TRBV18 to TRBJ2-7; D is possibly TRBD1 or TRBD2 (5 bases each). Trimming shortened V by 6 bases and J by 5 bases, and 26 bases separated the two germline ends. The length of the CDR3 is 17 residues. Germline-derived CDR1 and CDR2 are KGHSH and LQKENI. The CDR3 region has the DNA TGTGCCAGCTCCCCTGGACCGGGGCGTATATCCCTGCACGAGCAGTACTTC. Protein sequence: CASSPGPGRISLHEQYF.

The chain couples TRBV6-5 to TRBJ2-7, with D unclear. This CDR3 is built from 12 residues. Germline V gives CDR1 MNHEY, CDR2 SVGAGI. The V end was cut by 8 bases, the J end by 0 bases, with 8 bases between. The CDR3 DNA sequence: TGTGCCAGCGGATACAACTCCTACGAGCAGTACTTC. Protein product: CASGYNSYEQYF.

The chain is built from TRBV4-2 and TRBJ2-1, with TRBD2 matching 10 bases. The CDR3 spans 15 residues. The ends lost 4 bases at V and 4 bases at J; junction bases unmatched: 4. CDR1 is LGHNA and CDR2 is YNFKEQ in the germline V gene. The CDR3 loop is CASSPKRGGYNEQFF. CDR3 coding DNA: TGTGCCAGCAGCCCCAAGCGGGGGGGATACAATGAGCAGTTCTTC.

In its sample, this clone was seen a few times. The V and J genes are TRBV18 and TRBJ1-2, with D unclear. Trimming removed 2 bases from V and 7 bases from J, with 14 bases in between. This CDR3 has 14 amino acids. In germline, CDR1 is KGHSH, CDR2 LQKENI. The CDR3 nucleotides read TGTGCCAGCTCACCAGCCCAGGCCCAAGGTGGCTACACCTTC. It is translated as CASSPAQAQGGYTF.

V is TRBV18 and J is TRBJ2-7; TRBD1 agrees at 8 bases. The CDR3 is 16 amino acids. The V segment lost 5 bases and the J segment 2 bases; nucleotides outside the gene matches: 11. Per the germline V gene, CDR1 is KGHSH and CDR2 is LQKENI. CDR3 DNA sequence: TGTGCCAGCTCATCGAAACTCAGGGGGCGGGCCTACGAGCAGTACTTC. Amino acids: CASSSKLRGRAYEQYF.

This clone showed up just a few times. The DNA for the CDR3 is TGTGCCAGCAGCTTAGGGGGGAGCTCCTATAATTCACCCCTCCACTTT. Translation: CASSLGGSSYNSPLHF. The chain joins TRBV7-2 to TRBJ1-6; D may be TRBD1 (5 bases). V lost 1 base and J lost 0, with 7 bases in between. CDR1 SGHTA and CDR2 FQGNSA come from the germline V gene. This CDR3 has 16 amino acids.

The rearrangement uses TRBV29-1 and TRBJ1-5, with TRBD1 as a possible D gene (5 bases). This CDR3 is 13 amino acids long. Germline V CDR1 and CDR2: SQVTM, ANQGSEA. The V end was cut by 4 bases, the J end by 0 bases, with 7 bases between. The CDR3 nucleotides read TGCAGCGTTGGGGACGATAGCAATCAGCCCCAGCATTTT. Its protein is CSVGDDSNQPQHF. The full variable domain, rest sourced from reference TRBV29-1 and TRBJ1-5, is SAVISQKPSRDICQRGTSLTIQCQVDSQVTMMFWYRQQPGQSLTLIATANQGSEATYESGFVIDKFPISRPNLTFSTLTVSNMSPEDSSIYLCSVGDDSNQPQHFGDGTRLSIL.

This clone was counted between two and nine times. V usage is TRBV9 and J usage is TRBJ2-2, with D uncertain. The CDR3 covers 13 residues. Germline CDR1 and CDR2: SGDLS and YYNGEE. V was trimmed by 1 base and J by 6 bases, leaving 7 bases between them. The CDR3 loop is CASSVSGAGELFF. DNA for the CDR3: TGTGCCAGCAGCGTAAGTGGCGCCGGGGAGCTGTTTTTT. The full variable domain, completed using reference TRBV9 and TRBJ2-2, is DSGVTQTPKHLITATGQRVTLRCSPRSGDLSVYWYQQSLDQGLQFLIQYYNGEERAKGNILERFSAQQFPDLHSELNLSSLELGDSALYFCASSVSGAGELFFGEGSRLTVL.

The chain employs TRBV9 and TRBJ1-1; D is undetermined. The CDR3 is 16 amino acids. Per the germline V gene, CDR1 is SGDLS and CDR2 is YYNGEE. V was cut by 0 bases and J by 2 bases, with 14 bases left in between. The CDR3 sequence is CASSVDAGRINTEAFF. CDR3 nucleotide sequence: TGTGCCAGCAGCGTAGACGCTGGCCGGATCAACACTGAAGCTTTCTTT.

The rearrangement links TRBV7-2 to TRBJ1-1; D gene ambiguous. The CDR3 totals 13 residues. CDR1 SGHTA and CDR2 FQGNSA come from the germline V gene. The V end was cut by 5 bases, the J end by 4 bases, with 11 bases between. CDR3 amino acids: CASSEHKGTEAFF. CDR3 in DNA: TGTGCCAGCAGCGAACACAAGGGCACTGAAGCTTTCTTT.

V and J are TRBV11-2 and TRBJ1-1; D is uncertain. V gave up 2 bases and J gave up 0 bases, with 10 bases separating them. The germline V gene has CDR1 SGHAT and CDR2 FQNNGV. This CDR3 comprises 15 residues. CDR3 protein: CASSLRQLLNTEAFF. CDR3 nucleotide sequence: TGTGCCAGCAGCTTACGGCAGCTCTTGAACACTGAAGCTTTCTTT.

CDR3 sequence: CASSLGALAGSYEQYF. The CDR3 region has the DNA TGTGCCAGCAGCTTAGGGGCTCTGGCCGGATCCTACGAGCAGTACTTC. V usage is TRBV13 and J usage is TRBJ2-7; D unclear. Germline V gives CDR1 PRHDT, CDR2 FYEKMQ (reference sequence). V lost 0 bases, J lost 1 base, and 13 bases lay in between. The CDR3 extends over 16 amino acids.

This clone turned up a few times. The chain recombines TRBV30 with TRBJ1-1; D gene uncertain. Germline assignment: CDR1 GTSNPN and CDR2 SVGIG (reference sequence). The CDR3 extends over 11 amino acids. Trimming left V 6 bases short and J 1 base short, with 6 bases between. CDR3 sequence reads: CACEENTEAFF. Written as DNA, the CDR3 is TGTGCCTGCGAAGAGAACACTGAAGCTTTCTTT.

The rearrangement links TRBV29-1 to TRBJ1-1; D remains unclear. The ends were cut back, 8 bases at V and 11 bases at J, with 24 bases in the middle. Germline V gives CDR1 SQVTM, CDR2 ANQGSEA. The CDR3 length is 13 residues. CDR3 bases: TGCAGCACCAGGACGGCCGAAATTAGTCGGGCTTTCTTT. This gives the protein CSTRTAEISRAFF.

CDR3 residues: CASSVGAGEETQYF. In DNA form, the CDR3 reads TGTGCCAGCAGCGTCGGAGCGGGGGAGGAGACCCAGTACTTC. The chain links TRBV9 to TRBJ2-5; 8 positions match TRBD2. Germline V gene lookup returns CDR1 SGDLS and CDR2 YYNGEE. The V gene end was trimmed by 2 bases and the J gene end by 5 bases; junction bases not matched to a gene: 5. CDR3 size: 14 residues.

The CDR3 here is CASSPGLAGGTSPSTDTQYF. Here the CDR3 DNA reads TGTGCCAGCAGTCCCGGACTAGCGGGGGGAACCAGTCCTAGCACAGATACGCAGTATTTT. The rearrangement uses TRBV11-3 and TRBJ2-3, with 14 bases lining up with TRBD2. V shed 6 bases, J shed 0 bases, and the junction held 14 bases outside the gene matches. Looked up from germline, CDR1 is SGHNT and CDR2 is YENEEA. The CDR3 is 20 amino acids. The variable domain in full, completed from reference TRBV11-3 and TRBJ2-3, reads EAGVVQSPRYKIIEKKQPVAFWCNPISGHNTLYWYLQNLGQGPELLIRYENEEAVDDSQLPKDRFSAERLKGVDSTLKIQPAELGDSAVYLCASSPGLAGGTSPSTDTQYFGPGTRLTVL.

The V call is TRBV7-9, the J call TRBJ1-2; 8 bases line up with TRBD1. Trimming took 6 bases from V and 6 from J; bases not matched to a gene: 6. This CDR3 contains 13 residues. Germline values: CDR1 SEHNR, CDR2 FQNEAQ (reference sequence). CDR3 amino acids: CASRAAGGHGYTF. DNA of the CDR3: TGTGCCAGCAGGGCGGCAGGGGGCCATGGCTACACCTTC.

The V call is TRBV19, the J call TRBJ2-7; D remains unclear. The CDR3 runs 14 residues. V was pared by 1 base and J by 0 bases, with 7 bases between. The germline CDR1 and CDR2 sequences are LNHDA and SQIVND (reference sequence). CDR3: CASSIGGNSYEQYF. As DNA, the CDR3 is TGTGCCAGTAGTATAGGTGGTAACTCCTACGAGCAGTACTTC. The full variable domain, its missing parts supplied by reference TRBV19 and TRBJ2-7, is DGGITQSPKYLFRKEGQNVTLSCEQNLNHDAMYWYRQDPGQGLRLIYYSQIVNDFQKGDIAEGYSVSREKKESFPLTVTSAQKNPTAFYLCASSIGGNSYEQYFGPGTRLTVT.

This sequence joins TRBV6-1 and TRBJ1-5, with a possible D match to TRBD1 (6 bases). This CDR3 region has 14 residues. The V gene's germline CDR1 is MNHNS and CDR2 SASEGT. V lost 6 bases and J lost 4, with 13 bases in between. CDR3 loop: CASRRDRKNQPQHF. The CDR3 DNA sequence: TGTGCCAGCAGACGTGACAGGAAAAATCAGCCCCAGCATTTT.

This clone has a single count. The chain couples TRBV11-2 to TRBJ2-4; D is possibly TRBD1 (5 bases). V was cut by 5 bases and J by 1 base, with 12 bases left in between. CDR1 and CDR2 from the germline V gene are SGHAT and FQNNGV. This CDR3 spans 15 amino acids. CDR3 DNA: TGTGCCAGCAGCCCGGAGAAGGGGGCCAAAAACATTCAGTACTTC. Its translation is CASSPEKGAKNIQYF.

This clone came up a few times. The chain uses TRBV11-2 and TRBJ1-6; possibly TRBD1 for D (5 bases). The CDR3 length is 13 residues. CDR1 is SGHAT and CDR2 is FQNNGV in the germline V gene. Between the trimmed V and J ends, which lost 7 bases and 7 bases, there was a span of 11 bases. The CDR3 region is CASTDSGNSPLHF. In nucleotides, the CDR3 is TGTGCCAGCACCGACAGCGGCAATTCACCCCTCCACTTT.